This T cell receptor beta chain was identified during a study of CD8 T cells in ankylosing spondylitis. TCRdb re-analysed the 5' RACE reads in MiXCR, keeping a single row per CDR3 protein. The table includes fewer than 550,000 distinct CDR3 sequences, approximately 5% detected once. This clonotype was seen many times. Its target is unknown. Germline CDR1 SGHTA, CDR2 FQGNSA. Trimming stripped 5 bases from V and 1 base from J, with 12 bases between. This CDR3 contains 14 residues. Points from the study as a whole: Among TCR beta sequences, a motif of several highly homologous variants appeared characteristic of ankylosing spondylitis blood. As reported, disease-linked clones showed significant enrichment in matched ankylosing spondylitis synovial fluid.

The chain links TRBV7-2 to TRBJ2-7; no definite D call. Source material: blood, either unsorted or a sorted T cell fraction (not recorded which). This TCR was sampled from a male donor with ankylosing spondylitis. The CDR3 DNA reads TGTGCCAGCAGCCGGCCCGGCGAGTCCTACGAGCAGTACTTC. Translation gives CASSRPGESYEQYF.